Below are 17 T cell receptor beta chains sequenced from a single sample in a study of blood T cells in healthy people across ages. Using a J-beta primer mix together with a sample-barcoded 5' primer, a second PCR was run for roughly 7 to 11 cycles. TCRdb re-derived calls from the 5' RACE reads in MiXCR, one entry per CDR3 protein. The sample consists of more than 1,000,000 distinct CDR3 sequences, about 23% of them appearing once. The same data also contributed to another study, on T cells of mothers and their children.

The specimen was blood. The source is a girl aged 2-10 years in good health.

This clonotype was found many times. V usage is TRBV29-1 and J usage is TRBJ2-5; no firm D call. Looked up from germline, CDR1 is SQVTM and CDR2 is ANQGSEA. CDR3 size: 12 residues. V was trimmed by 3 bases and J by 3 bases, leaving 8 bases between them. The CDR3 DNA reads TGCAGCGTTGATAAAGTTAAAGAGACCCAGTACTTC. Amino acids: CSVDKVKETQYF.

The chain combines TRBV12-3 or TRBV12-4 with TRBJ1-1; weak D call: TRBD1 (6 bases). Deletions cut 3 bases from V and 9 bases from J, with 11 bases between. The CDR3 totals 12 residues. CDR3 DNA sequence: TGTGCCAGCAGTTTGGCCGGGACAAAAGCTTTCTTT. As protein: CASSLAGTKAFF.

A single count supports this clonotype. As the CDR3 is not closed by the conserved phenylalanine or tryptophan, this likely results from a read error. The chain employs TRBV4-3 and TRBJ2-7, with TRBD1 matching 7 bases. CDR3 length: 16 amino acids. Trimming removed 0 bases from V and 2 bases from J; junction bases left unmatched: 7. Germline-derived CDR1 and CDR2 are LGHNA and YSLEER. The CDR3 spells CASSQDATGFPYEQYY. The CDR3 coding sequence is TGCGCCAGCAGCCAAGATGCGACAGGGTTCCCCTACGAGCAGTACTAC.

This clonotype was seen only a few times. The rearrangement links TRBV12-3 or TRBV12-4 to TRBJ2-3; the match to TRBD2 covers 8 bases. V dropped 3 bases and J dropped 2; count of bases not matched to a gene: 7. This CDR3 spans 16 amino acids. CDR3 residues: CASSFRAGAVTDTQYF. The CDR3 bases are TGTGCCAGCAGTTTTAGAGCGGGGGCCGTCACAGATACGCAGTATTTT.

The rearrangement links TRBV6-1 to TRBJ2-1, with D unresolved. Trimming pared 3 bases from V and 4 bases from J, leaving 7 bases between. Per the germline V gene, CDR1 is MNHNS and CDR2 is SASEGT. This CDR3 is built from 13 residues. This CDR3 reads CASSDGRYNEQFF. The CDR3 coding sequence is TGTGCCAGCAGTGACGGTCGGTACAATGAGCAGTTCTTC.

This clonotype has a count of ten or more. The J gene is TRBJ1-1, the V gene TRBV28, with D perhaps TRBD1 (5 bases). Germline assignment: CDR1 MDHEN and CDR2 SYDVKM. CDR3 length: 11 amino acids. Trimming removed 6 bases from V and 3 bases from J, with 5 bases in between. CDR3 residues: CASRGDTEAFF. The CDR3 DNA sequence: TGTGCCAGCAGGGGGGACACTGAAGCTTTCTTT.

This clonotype was picked up many times. The chain uses TRBV7-3 and TRBJ2-3, with D unclear. CDR3 length: 13 residues. Deletions cut 0 bases from V and 4 bases from J, with 5 bases between. Germline-derived CDR1 and CDR2 are SGHTA and FQGTGA. CDR3 region: CASSLTSADTQYF. The CDR3 DNA reads as TGTGCCAGCAGCTTAACGTCTGCAGATACGCAGTATTTT.

This clonotype has ten or more counts. The chain uses TRBV12-3 or TRBV12-4 and TRBJ2-7; D unclear. Trimming removed 6 bases from V and 3 bases from J, with 6 bases in between. The CDR3 spans 11 residues. This CDR3 reads CASSSVYEQYF. The DNA for the CDR3 is TGTGCCAGCAGCTCCGTCTACGAGCAGTACTTC.

The genes are TRBV28 and TRBJ1-2; D gene unclear. The CDR3 totals 17 residues. Trimming left V 4 bases short and J 4 bases short, with 22 bases between. CDR1 is MDHEN, CDR2 SYDVKM, per germline. The CDR3 nucleotides are TGTGCCAGCAGTTCCCGGAACCTCCTCGATACCCCCTATGGCTACACCTTC. It translates to CASSSRNLLDTPYGYTF.

This sequence joins TRBV15 and TRBJ1-1; D is unclear. CDR1 LNHNV and CDR2 YYDKDF come from the germline V gene (reference sequence). Trimming took 3 bases from V and 4 from J, leaving 9 bases between them. This CDR3 contains 13 residues. CDR3 in amino acids: CATSSEWGTEAFF. For the CDR3, the DNA is TGTGCCACCAGCAGCGAATGGGGCACTGAAGCTTTCTTT.

J is TRBJ2-7 and V is TRBV18; 8 nucleotides match TRBD1. The length of the CDR3 is 14 residues. Trimming took 5 bases from V and 1 from J; bases not matched to a gene: 4. From germline, CDR1 is KGHSH and CDR2 LQKENI. The CDR3 sequence: CASSTDRVSYEQYF. CDR3 DNA: TGTGCCAGCTCAACGGACAGGGTTTCCTACGAGCAGTACTTC.

The genes are TRBV12-3 or TRBV12-4 and TRBJ2-5; 13 bases line up with TRBD2. The DNA end is a closer match to TRBJ2-1, so the J assignment may be wrong. The CDR3 spans 14 residues. CDR3 sequence: CASSTSGGAHEQFF. The CDR3 region has the DNA TGTGCCAGCAGTACTAGCGGGGGGGCTCATGAGCAGTTCTTC.

The chain employs TRBV6-5 and TRBJ2-7; 9 nucleotides agree with TRBD1. Trimming took 6 bases from V and 2 from J; bases not matched to a gene: 8. This CDR3 is 15 amino acids long. Germline CDR1 is MNHEY and CDR2 is SVGAGI. CDR3 amino acids: CASSRPWDRAYEQYF. The CDR3, as DNA: TGTGCCAGCAGCCGCCCGTGGGACAGGGCCTACGAGCAGTACTTC.

This CDR3 reads CASSQDYLGYEQYF. The CDR3 DNA follows: TGCGCCAGCAGCCAAGACTATTTAGGCTACGAGCAGTACTTC. The chain has TRBV4-3 and TRBJ2-5; D is unclear. The end of the DNA fits TRBJ2-7 better, so the J call may be wrong. CDR1 and CDR2 from the germline V gene are LGHNA and YSLEER. CDR3 length equals 14 residues.

The V gene is TRBV4-3, the J gene TRBJ1-2, with D possibly matching TRBD1 (6 bases). V lost 4 bases and J 8 bases, leaving 17 bases between the germline ends. Germline V gene lookup returns CDR1 LGHNA and CDR2 YSLEER. The CDR3 extends over 14 amino acids. CDR3 nucleotide sequence: TGCGCCAGCAGCCGCGAGGGACAAGAGGGGGGCTACACCTTC. It encodes CASSREGQEGGYTF.

This clonotype was seen a handful of times. J is TRBJ2-5 and V is TRBV7-9, with D unclear. The assigned J gene may be wrong: the sequence end matches TRBJ2-7 better. Per the germline V gene, CDR1 is SEHNR and CDR2 is FQNEAQ (reference sequence). The CDR3 loop spans 16 amino acids. CDR3 DNA sequence: TGTGCCAGCAGCTTAGCTGGAGCTGATGTCTCCTACGAGCAGTACTTC. It is translated as CASSLAGADVSYEQYF.

This clonotype was seen just once. V usage is TRBV6-6 and J usage is TRBJ1-1; D call uncertain. Trimming cost V 3 bases and J 6 bases, with 8 bases left between them. This CDR3 is built from 12 residues. CDR1 and CDR2 (germline): MNHNY, SVGAGI (reference sequence). CDR3 sequence (DNA): TGTGCCAGCAGTTATGGACCCCCTGAAGCTTTCTTT. This translates into CASSYGPPEAFF.